This entry lists 23 T cell receptor beta chains sequenced from one sample in a study of blood T cell repertoires in COVID-19. Assay used: immunoSEQ multiplex PCR; TCRdb lists only in-frame clones, some missing. Of hundreds of thousands of clones listed, almost 90% were seen once; the top ten hold about 6.7%. The material sequenced was peripheral blood. The receptors here all came from a woman in her 70s with COVID-19, enrolled during active disease.

The rearrangement links TRBV5-5 to TRBJ1-1, with 9 bases aligning to TRBD1. This CDR3 has 15 amino acids. Germline trimming cut 2 bases from V and 0 bases from J; bases unmatched to any gene: 2. CDR1 and CDR2 from the germline V gene are SGHKS and YYEKEE (reference sequence). The DNA for the CDR3 is TGTGCCAGCAGCTTCACAGGGGGCCTGAACACTGAAGCTTTCTTT. It yields the protein CASSFTGGLNTEAFF.

On this clone itself: A much more abundant neighbour one base away suggests this may be a read error. The chain has TRBV5-6 and TRBJ2-5; TRBD2 matches 11 bases. V lost 4 bases and J lost 4; bases outside the gene matches: 12. The CDR3 sequence is 17 residues long. Germline assignment: CDR1 SGHDT and CDR2 YYEEEE. CDR3 sequence (DNA): TGTGCCAGCAGCATAGCGGGGGGGGAGTGGGGTCGAGAGACCCAGTACTTC. It translates to CASSIAGGEWGRETQYF.

The rearrangement joins TRBV29-1 to TRBJ1-1, with no clear D. CDR1 is SQVTM and CDR2 is ANQGSEA in the germline V gene. The CDR3 is made up of 13 amino acids. V was cut by 6 bases and J by 3 bases, with 14 bases left in between. The CDR3 DNA reads as TGCAGCGTCGATGGGCTTGCAGACACTGAAGCTTTCTTT. This codes for CSVDGLADTEAFF. Based on the CDR3 plus reference TRBV29-1 and TRBJ1-1, the full variable domain is SAVISQKPSRDICQRGTSLTIQCQVDSQVTMMFWYRQQPGQSLTLIATANQGSEATYESGFVIDKFPISRPNLTFSTLTVSNMSPEDSSIYLCSVDGLADTEAFFGQGTRLTVV.

V and J are TRBV5-6 and TRBJ2-5, with TRBD1 as a possible D gene (5 bases). The ends were cut back, 4 bases at V and 5 bases at J, with 12 bases in the middle. The germline gives CDR1 SGHDT, CDR2 YYEEEE. This CDR3 is built from 13 residues. The CDR3 DNA sequence: TGTGCCAGCAGCCAGGGTATCGACGAGACCCAGTACTTC. It specifies CASSQGIDETQYF. The variable domain in full, completed from reference TRBV5-6 and TRBJ2-5, reads DAGVTQSPTHLIKTRGQQVTLRCSPKSGHDTVSWYQQALGQGPQFIFQYYEEEERQRGNFPDRFSGHQFPNYSSELNVNALLLGDSALYLCASSQGIDETQYFGPGTRLLVL.

The chain recombines TRBV3-1 (or the pseudogene TRBV3-2) with TRBJ2-3; no clear D gene. CDR1 is LGHDT, CDR2 YNNKEL, per germline (reference sequence). With 1 base removed from V and 7 bases from J, the gap between germline ends came to 6 bases. The CDR3 spans 12 residues. CDR3 coding DNA: TGTGCCAGCAGCCAAGTGAGGAATACGCAGTATTTT. Amino acids: CASSQVRNTQYF.

The V call is TRBV28, the J call TRBJ1-2; weak D call: TRBD1 (5 bases). This CDR3 is 15 amino acids long. V lost 3 bases to trimming and J lost 3 bases, with 14 bases between them. CDR1 is MDHEN and CDR2 is SYDVKM in the germline V gene. The CDR3, as DNA: TGTGCCAGCAGTTTGGAATTTTCAGGGCACTATGGCTACACCTTC. Translating it yields CASSLEFSGHYGYTF.

J is TRBJ2-1 and V is TRBV5-1; D may be TRBD2 (6 bases). The germline V and J ends were trimmed by 0 bases and 5 bases, with 12 bases remaining between them. The CDR3 length is 15 residues. Germline assignment: CDR1 SGHRS and CDR2 YFSETQ. The CDR3 nucleotides are TGCGCCAGCAGCTTGGACGCGACTAGTAACAATGAGCAGTTCTTC. This codes for CASSLDATSNNEQFF.

V gene TRBV6-6 combines with J gene TRBJ1-5, with a tentative D call TRBD1 (6 bases). CDR3 length: 15 amino acids. The V and J ends lost 2 bases and 3 bases respectively, with 11 bases between them. Germline CDR1 reads MNHNY; CDR2 reads SVGAGI (reference sequence). The CDR3 DNA is TGTGCCAGCAGTTACGGAGGGGGGGTCAATCAGCCCCAGCATTTT. Its protein is CASSYGGGVNQPQHF.

This chain joins TRBV6-4 and TRBJ2-2; D may be TRBD2 (6 bases). V gave up 2 bases and J gave up 4 bases, with 8 bases separating them. Germline CDR1 is MRHNA and CDR2 is SNTAGT. The CDR3 is 14 residues long. CDR3 DNA sequence: TGTGCCAGCAGTGACCGGAGGGGCACCGGGGAGCTGTTTTTT. It codes for CASSDRRGTGELFF.

The chain couples TRBV7-9 to TRBJ2-3, with D tentatively TRBD2 (7 bases). From germline, CDR1 is SEHNR and CDR2 FQNEAQ (reference sequence). The V gene lost 3 bases and the J gene lost 3 bases, with 13 bases spanning the gap. The CDR3 totals 15 residues. The CDR3 protein is CASSFSRGGTDTQYF. In DNA, the CDR3 is TGTGCCAGCAGCTTTAGCAGGGGAGGGACAGATACGCAGTATTTT.

V gene TRBV5-1 combines with J gene TRBJ1-4; no reliable D call. Deletions cut 1 base from V and 8 bases from J, with 12 bases between. Germline CDR1 reads SGHRS; CDR2 reads YFSETQ. The CDR3 contains 14 residues. The CDR3 bases are TGCGCCAGCAGCTTGAGTCAGGTTCGAGAAAAACTGTTTTTT. Its translation is CASSLSQVREKLFF.

The V and J genes are TRBV6-5 and TRBJ1-1; 7 bases fit TRBD1. CDR1 is MNHEY and CDR2 is SVGAGI in the germline V gene. J was trimmed by 3 bases and V by 6 bases; bases with no gene match: 4. The CDR3 runs to 13 residues. This chain's CDR3 is CASSRTGDTEAFF. The CDR3 DNA sequence: TGTGCCAGCAGCCGGACAGGAGACACTGAAGCTTTCTTT.

This clone was counted once. V gene TRBV7-9 combines with J gene TRBJ1-6; TRBD1 matches 8 bases. Germline CDR1 is SEHNR and CDR2 is FQNEAQ (reference sequence). This CDR3 is built from 15 residues. The junction had 9 bases not matched to a gene; V was cut back by 5 bases and J by 9 bases. CDR3 sequence reads: CASSKTTGVSSPLHF. DNA for the CDR3: TGTGCCAGCAGCAAAACGACAGGGGTGAGTTCACCCCTCCACTTT.

This clone occurred once. The J gene is TRBJ1-4, the V gene TRBV28, with D perhaps matching TRBD1 (6 bases). Germline lookup yields CDR1 MDHEN and CDR2 SYDVKM. CDR3 length: 14 amino acids. The V gene lost 5 bases and the J gene lost 10 bases, with 17 bases spanning the gap. The CDR3 DNA follows: TGTGCCAGCAGTCCTCAACAGGGATCGGGAAAACTGTTTTTT. As protein: CASSPQQGSGKLFF.

The rearrangement joins TRBV5-1 to TRBJ2-1; TRBD1 matches at 7 bases. This CDR3 is built from 15 residues. The ends lost 7 bases at V and 7 bases at J; junction bases unmatched: 14. Germline values: CDR1 SGHRS, CDR2 YFSETQ. The CDR3 is CASAPDRVPRNEQFF. The CDR3 bases are TGCGCCAGCGCCCCAGACAGGGTTCCAAGGAATGAGCAGTTCTTC.

The chain couples TRBV7-2 to TRBJ2-7; 13 bases match TRBD2. Germline CDR1 reads SGHTA; CDR2 reads FQGNSA. CDR3 length equals 15 residues. V trimming: 5 bases; J trimming: 2 bases; junction bases outside the gene matches: 3. The CDR3 is CASSLTSGGAYEQYF. The CDR3 bases are TGTGCCAGCAGCCTTACTAGCGGGGGGGCCTACGAGCAGTACTTC.

The chain has TRBV7-2 and TRBJ1-3; TRBD1 matches 7 bases. The ends lost 4 bases at V and 4 bases at J; junction bases unmatched: 1. The CDR3 extends over 13 amino acids. CDR1 SGHTA and CDR2 FQGNSA come from the germline V gene. CDR3 sequence (DNA): TGTGCCAGCAGCTGGGACAGCGGAAACACCATATATTTT. It encodes CASSWDSGNTIYF.

The genes are TRBV21-1 and TRBJ2-2; the table names TRBD2, a call not compared with the DNA. TRBV21-1 is a pseudogene. The CDR3 has 16 residues. CDR3 DNA sequence: TGTGCCAGCAGCGGTGGGCCGGGGTTTAGCACCGGGGAGCTGTTTTTT. This gives the protein CASSGGPGFSTGELFF.

V gene TRBV5-4 combines with J gene TRBJ2-7; possibly TRBD2 for D (6 bases). This CDR3 is built from 13 residues. The germline CDR1 and CDR2 sequences are SGHNT and YYREEE (reference sequence). Trimming removed 7 bases at V and 3 bases at J, with 14 bases between. CDR3 in DNA: TGTGCCAGCTCGTCCGGGGGACTCTACGAGCAGTACTTC. Translation: CASSSGGLYEQYF. The full variable domain, completed using reference TRBV5-4 and TRBJ2-7, is ETGVTQSPTHLIKTRGQQVTLRCSSQSGHNTVSWYQQALGQGPQFIFQYYREEENGRGNFPPRFSGLQFPNYSSELNVNALELDDSALYLCASSSGGLYEQYFGPGTRLTVT.

The chain combines TRBV27 with TRBJ1-1, with no clear D. CDR1 and CDR2 from the germline V gene are MNHEY and SMNVEV (reference sequence). This CDR3 is 17 amino acids long. The V and J ends lost 4 bases and 1 base respectively, with 19 bases between them. CDR3 amino acids: CASSSYSRPEGNTEAFF. CDR3 DNA: TGTGCCAGCAGTTCTTACTCCCGACCCGAGGGGAACACTGAAGCTTTCTTT.

In nucleotides, the CDR3 is TGTGCCAGTAGGGGGACAAATCAGCCCCAGCATTTT. It translates to CASRGTNQPQHF. J is TRBJ1-5 and V is TRBV19; a possible D gene is TRBD1 (6 bases). The V end was cut by 6 bases, the J end by 4 bases, with 7 bases between. Germline V gives CDR1 LNHDA, CDR2 SQIVND (reference sequence). This CDR3 region has 12 residues.

The J gene is TRBJ2-3, the V gene TRBV29-1, with 7 positions matching TRBD1. Unmatched junction bases numbered 2, after V lost 3 bases and J lost 5 bases. Germline V gene sequence: CDR1 SQVTM, CDR2 ANQGSEA. This CDR3 region has 12 residues. The CDR3 bases are TGCAGCGTTGACAGGGGGATAGATACGCAGTATTTT. Its protein is CSVDRGIDTQYF.

This chain links TRBV27 with TRBJ2-2; a weak D match, TRBD2 (6 bases). The CDR3 runs 14 residues. Between the trimmed V and J ends, which lost 3 bases and 3 bases, there was a span of 8 bases. Germline V gene lookup returns CDR1 MNHEY and CDR2 SMNVEV (reference sequence). This chain's CDR3 is CASSFGGYTGELFF. CDR3 nucleotide sequence: TGTGCCAGCAGTTTTGGGGGGTACACCGGGGAGCTGTTTTTT.